This paragraph reports one T cell receptor beta chain. What it binds is unknown. This entry is derived from a study of T cells and Merkel cell carcinoma outcomes. Findings and limits, study-wide: Reportedly, T-cell repertoire with density predicts Merkel cell carcinoma outcomes.

Using immunoSEQ multiplex PCR, the repertoire was profiled, and TCRdb retains in-frame clones only, with some absent. This table holds some 14,000 clones, around nine tenths found once. Germline lookup yields CDR1 SNHLY and CDR2 FYNNEI. V lost 10 bases and J lost 2, with 17 bases in between. This CDR3 has 14 residues. The sequence was obtained from a human donor with Merkel cell carcinoma. This sequence joins TRBV2 and TRBJ1-2; D ambiguous. Sequenced material: tumor tissue from Merkel cell carcinoma. The CDR3 nucleotides read TGTGCCACCCAGAAGTACGACCGGAACTATGGCTACACCTTC. Amino acid sequence: CATQKYDRNYGYTF.